These 8 T cell receptor beta chains were all obtained from the same sample, sequenced in a study of blood T cell repertoires in COVID-19. The data were produced by immunoSEQ multiplex PCR, yet TCRdb's version contains in-frame clones alone and is incomplete. Of about 260,000 clones in the sample, 70% to 90% were seen once. Material for sequencing was peripheral blood. These receptors came from a woman aged 40 to 50 with acute or convalescent COVID-19.

This chain uses TRBV11-2 with TRBJ2-1; 9 bases align to TRBD2. The junction had 6 bases not matched to a gene; V was cut back by 4 bases and J by 5 bases. CDR1 and CDR2 from the germline V gene are SGHAT and FQNNGV. CDR3 length equals 15 residues. The CDR3: CASSSRGGAHNEQFF. The CDR3 DNA is TGTGCCAGCAGCTCCCGCGGGGGGGCCCACAATGAGCAGTTCTTC.

V usage is TRBV24-1 and J usage is TRBJ2-4, with 8 bases aligning to TRBD1. Germline CDR1 reads KGHDR; CDR2 reads SFDVKD. J gave up 3 bases and V 5 bases, and 11 bases lay outside the gene matches. There are 17 residues in the CDR3. DNA of the CDR3: TGTGCCACCAGTGTTTGTCGCAGGGGGCTCGGCAAAAACATTCAGTACTTC. The encoded protein is CATSVCRRGLGKNIQYF.

As regards this clone: Different DNA sequences within this sample yield the same CDR3. The chain employs TRBV6-1 and TRBJ1-2; no clear D gene. The germline CDR1 and CDR2 sequences are MNHNS and SASEGT. The V end was cut by 1 base, the J end by 4 bases, with 10 bases between. The CDR3 consists of 14 residues. Written as DNA, the CDR3 is TGTGCCAGCAGTGAAGGGGAGGGCGGCTATGGCTACACCTTC. It is translated as CASSEGEGGYGYTF.

The genes are TRBV29-1 and TRBJ2-4; D not resolved. V lost 4 bases, J lost 1 base, and 2 bases lay in between. CDR3 length equals 11 residues. Germline values: CDR1 SQVTM, CDR2 ANQGSEA. In DNA, the CDR3 is TGCAGCGTTGCTGCCAAAAACATTCAGTACTTC. It is translated as CSVAAKNIQYF. Full variable domain (outside the CDR3, taken from reference TRBV29-1 and TRBJ2-4): SAVISQKPSRDICQRGTSLTIQCQVDSQVTMMFWYRQQPGQSLTLIATANQGSEATYESGFVIDKFPISRPNLTFSTLTVSNMSPEDSSIYLCSVAAKNIQYFGAGTRLSVL.

Written as DNA, the CDR3 is TGTGCCAGCAATGGGGCCCGCTATAGCAATCAGCCCCAGCATTTT. Translated: CASNGARYSNQPQHF. The chain combines TRBV6-5 with TRBJ1-5; possible D gene TRBD1, 5 bases. This CDR3 contains 15 residues. The germline gives CDR1 MNHEY, CDR2 SVGAGI. V lost 7 bases and J lost 0, with 13 bases in between.

The rearrangement joins TRBV27 to TRBJ1-1, with 10 positions matching TRBD1. Germline CDR1 is MNHEY and CDR2 is SMNVEV (reference sequence). Losses at the gene ends were 9 bases for V and 1 base for J; bases not matched to a gene: 17. This CDR3 spans 18 amino acids. CDR3 nucleotide sequence: TGTGCCAGAGGGACAGGGGACAAACAAATGCCGGGGAACACTGAAGCTTTCTTT. Translated, it gives CARGTGDKQMPGNTEAFF.

V and J are TRBV6-1 and TRBJ2-3, with a possible D match to TRBD2 (5 bases). The CDR3 spans 16 residues. Per germline, CDR1 MNHNS and CDR2 SASEGT. The ends were cut back, 3 bases at V and 5 bases at J, with 18 bases in the middle. CDR3 sequence reads: CASSESMATIVDTQYF. The CDR3, as DNA: TGTGCCAGCAGTGAGAGTATGGCGACTATTGTAGATACGCAGTATTTT.

J is TRBJ1-1 and V is TRBV7-9; no clear D gene. The V gene lost 1 base and the J gene lost 0 bases, with 12 bases spanning the gap. The CDR3 loop spans 16 amino acids. Germline CDR1 SEHNR, CDR2 FQNEAQ (reference sequence). The CDR3 reads CASSLGVGGLNTEAFF. The DNA for the CDR3 is TGTGCCAGCAGCTTAGGCGTGGGAGGATTGAACACTGAAGCTTTCTTT. Drawing the rest from reference TRBV7-9 and TRBJ1-1, the complete variable domain is DTGVSQNPRHKITKRGQNVTFRCDPISEHNRLYWYRQTLGQGPEFLTYFQNEAQLEKSRLLSDRFSAERPKGSFSTLEIQRTEQGDSAMYLCASSLGVGGLNTEAFFGQGTRLTVV.